This TCR beta chain originates from a study of early T cells in non-severe SARS-CoV-2 infection. Study summary: RNA in bulk from unsorted whole blood was sequenced, and chains were unpaired.

This clonotype has at least ten counts. The CDR3 is 13 residues long. Germline lookup yields CDR1 MDHEN and CDR2 SYDVKM. Trimming took off 3 bases at V and 3 bases at J, with 9 bases between the two ends. Each CDR3 protein is one row after TCRdb ran MiXCR on the 5' RACE reads. The table has approximately 71,000 distinct CDR3 sequences, approximately 11% seen once; the top ten hold about 6.4%. This sequence joins TRBV28 and TRBJ2-7; D gene ambiguous. Material for sequencing was whole blood. This TCR derives from an adult who was a healthcare worker with PCR-confirmed SARS-CoV-2 infection or an uninfected control (not recorded which). The CDR3 spells CASSFRNSYEQYF. The CDR3 region has the DNA TGTGCCAGCAGTTTCCGCAACAGCTACGAGCAGTACTTC.